This T cell receptor beta chain was observed in a study of OX40 agonist ivuxolimab in advanced cancers. Study-level information: From roughly 20 to 79 years was the age range, with a mean of 60 years, and 65% to 90% were male. Prior anti-PD-1, anti-PD-L1 or anti-CTLA-4 therapy was allowed; around 40% had some. Study-wide points: Clonal expansion by week 6 occurred in CD4+ and CD8+ blood T cells (at 0.1 to 3.0 mg/kg).

Repertoires were generated with immunoSEQ multiplex PCR, while TCRdb's copy carries only in-frame clones and drops some. The repertoire has about 45,000 clones, around 84% of them found once; the top ten carry around 2.6%. A word on this clone: Antigen: not known.

The CDR3 runs to 17 residues. V shed 2 bases and J shed 5 bases, with 19 bases lying between them. CDR1 and CDR2 from the germline V gene are SGHVS and FQNEAQ. The receptor was derived from an adult with an advanced solid tumor such as melanoma, head and neck, liver or kidney cancer. The chain uses TRBV7-8 and TRBJ1-5; D gene unclear. Specimen: CD4+ or CD8+ T cells sorted from blood, collected in a trial of the OX40 agonist ivuxolimab. The CDR3 here is CASSLLSLGSSHQPQHF. The CDR3 DNA reads TGTGCCAGCAGCTTACTGTCGTTAGGAAGCTCTCATCAGCCCCAGCATTTT.